Sequencing of this T cell receptor beta chain was carried out in a study of Graves' ophthalmopathy and Graves' hyperthyroidism. Exclusion covered patients with other autoimmune diseases or uncontrolled infections (as well as pregnancy or lactation). Clinical symptoms, serum thyroxine, TRAb, thyroid ultrasound and orbital computed tomography determined diagnosis. Amplifying from RNA transcripts, the study obtained TCR beta CDR3 regions. First-round RT-PCR used HTBI primers; second-round multiplex PCR followed. One entry per CDR3 protein results from TCRdb running MiXCR on the multiplex PCR reads. There are 150,000 or so distinct CDR3 sequences in the sample; under 40% occur only once, and roughly 5.2% lies in the top ten. After removal of 5 bases from V and 2 bases from J, the junction contained 9 bases not matched to a gene. The germline V gene encodes CDR1 MDHEN and CDR2 SYDVKM. CDR3 size: 15 residues.

The V gene is TRBV28, the J gene TRBJ2-7; 7 nucleotides line up with TRBD2. Sequencing was performed on peripheral blood. This receptor was obtained from a middle-aged woman with Graves' ophthalmopathy. The CDR3 nucleotides are TGTGCCAGCAGTCCGCTGGGGGGGAGGGCCTACGAGCAGTACTTC. This gives the protein CASSPLGGRAYEQYF.